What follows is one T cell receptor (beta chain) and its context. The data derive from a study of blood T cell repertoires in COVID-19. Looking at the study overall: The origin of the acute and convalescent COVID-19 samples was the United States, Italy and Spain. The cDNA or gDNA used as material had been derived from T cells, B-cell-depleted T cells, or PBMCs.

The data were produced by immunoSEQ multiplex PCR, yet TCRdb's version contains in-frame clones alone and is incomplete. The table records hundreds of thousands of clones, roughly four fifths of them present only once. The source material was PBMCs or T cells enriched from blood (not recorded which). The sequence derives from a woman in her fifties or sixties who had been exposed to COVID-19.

The CDR3 DNA reads as TGTGCCAGTCTCCAAACCGGGACAGCCTATTCACCCCTCCACTTT. Translating it yields CASLQTGTAYSPLHF. This chain connects TRBV19 to TRBJ1-6, with 7 bases identical to TRBD1. The CDR3 consists of 15 residues. CDR1 and CDR2 (germline): LNHDA, SQIVND (reference sequence). With V trimmed by 8 bases and J by 8 bases, 12 bases remained unmatched.